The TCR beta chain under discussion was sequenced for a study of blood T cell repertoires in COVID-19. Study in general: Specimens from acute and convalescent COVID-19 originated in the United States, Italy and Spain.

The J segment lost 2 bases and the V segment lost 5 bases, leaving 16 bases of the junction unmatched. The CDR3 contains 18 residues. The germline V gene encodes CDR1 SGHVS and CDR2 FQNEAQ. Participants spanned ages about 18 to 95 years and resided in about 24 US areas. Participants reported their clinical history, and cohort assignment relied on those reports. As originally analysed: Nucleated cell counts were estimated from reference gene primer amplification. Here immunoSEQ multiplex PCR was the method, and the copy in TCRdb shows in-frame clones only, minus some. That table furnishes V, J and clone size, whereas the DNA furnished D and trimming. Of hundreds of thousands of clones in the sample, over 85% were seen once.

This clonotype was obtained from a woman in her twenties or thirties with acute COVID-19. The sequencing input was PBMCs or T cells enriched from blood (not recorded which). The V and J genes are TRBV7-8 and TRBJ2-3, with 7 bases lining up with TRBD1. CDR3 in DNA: TGTGCCAGCAGCCCGCCGACAGGGCTGAAGTTATTCACAGATACGCAGTATTTT. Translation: CASSPPTGLKLFTDTQYF. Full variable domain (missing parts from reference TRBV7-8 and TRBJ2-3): GAGVSQSPRYKVAKRGQDVALRCDPISGHVSLFWYQQALGQGPEFLTYFQNEAQLDKSGLPSDRFFAERPEGSVSTLKIQRTQQEDSAVYLCASSPPTGLKLFTDTQYFGPGTRLTVL.